This T cell receptor beta chain comes out of a study of early T cells in non-severe SARS-CoV-2 infection (dated by TCRdb to the early 2020s). Study-level background: Bulk RNA from unsorted whole blood was used for TCR sequencing, so alpha and beta chains could not be paired.

General study outcomes and caveats: VDJdb matching was skewed toward anti-spike CD8 responses and likely underestimated virus-specific expansions, missing private and CD4 specificities.

Library construction relied on 5' RACE. Instrument used: NextSeq 500. To correct for sequencing error and PCR bias, the TCR library protocol tagged individual cDNA molecules with unique molecular identifiers. Sequencing covered both TCR alpha and beta chains, and within each sample the abundances of alpha and beta sequences were tightly co-correlated. In the paper's pipeline: Decombinator V4 was used to annotate the V gene, J gene and CDR3 of the TCR sequences. Expanded TCRs were defined as changing significantly between any two time points under a Poisson model with p below 0.0001. TCR abundances were normalised to the total number of TCRs sequenced per sample and expressed as counts per million. TRAV1-2 paired with TRAJ12, TRAJ20 or TRAJ33 defined MAIT TCRs, while TRAV10 paired with TRAJ18 defined iNKT TCRs. VDJdb, accessed on 1 November 2021, was searched for TCRs annotated for CMV, EBV and SARS-CoV-2, and TCRs annotated for more than one antigen were excluded. In-frame beta chains were kept once TCRdb had trimmed the public reads at Q25 with fastp and called clones with MiXCR. Rows with a matching CDR3 protein are joined into one entry that keeps the most common DNA and genes. These V and J calls are TCRdb output, not the study's own analysis. Counted in this sample were some 96,000 distinct CDR3 sequences; about 12% of them appeared once. The ten largest clonotypes hold 2% to 2.5% of the sample.

There are many counts of this clonotype. Its antigen target is currently unknown. Base qualities were left out, and no much larger clone turns up one base away. CDR1 and CDR2 are drawn from the germline V gene: SGHAT, FQNNGV. At the junction V is shortened by 7 bases and J by 4 bases, with 14 bases in between. From the cysteine up to the phenylalanine, the CDR3 has a length of 14 residues. The only DNA kept is the CDR3, 42 bases in frame from the first base. Set within a cohort of healthcare workers in London, UK, this nested case-control study involved weekly PCR testing of nasopharyngeal swabs along with blood sampling. Between 23 and 31 March 2020, the week of the UK lockdown, healthcare workers were enrolled and then followed up weekly for as long as 16 weeks.

The rearrangement joined TRBV11-2 to TRBJ2-1, and possibly TRBD2, on 5 matching bases. This receptor was taken from an adult who was a healthcare worker with PCR-confirmed SARS-CoV-2 infection or an uninfected control (not recorded which). The specimen was whole blood. The base sequence is TGTGCCAGCAACGAGGGATCCACTTACAATGAGCAGTTCTTC. This gives the protein CASNEGSTYNEQFF.